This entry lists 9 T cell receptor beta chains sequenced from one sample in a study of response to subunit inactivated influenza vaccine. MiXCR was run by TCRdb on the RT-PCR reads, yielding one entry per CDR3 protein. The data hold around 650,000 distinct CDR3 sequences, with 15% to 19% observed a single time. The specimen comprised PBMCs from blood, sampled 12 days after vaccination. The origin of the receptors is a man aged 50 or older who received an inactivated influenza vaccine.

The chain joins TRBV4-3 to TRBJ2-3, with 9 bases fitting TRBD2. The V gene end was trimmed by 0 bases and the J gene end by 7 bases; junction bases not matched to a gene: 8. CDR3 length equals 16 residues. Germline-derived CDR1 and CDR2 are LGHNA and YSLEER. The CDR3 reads CASSQERSGSLYTQYF. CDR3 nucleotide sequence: TGCGCCAGCAGCCAAGAGCGTAGCGGGAGTCTCTATACGCAGTATTTT.

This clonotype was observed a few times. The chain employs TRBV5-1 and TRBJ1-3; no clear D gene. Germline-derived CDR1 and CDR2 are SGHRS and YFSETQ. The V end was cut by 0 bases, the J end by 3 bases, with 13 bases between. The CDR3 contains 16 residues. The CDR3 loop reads CASSLGPAFYGNTIYF. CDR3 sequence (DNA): TGCGCCAGCAGCTTGGGGCCAGCTTTCTATGGAAACACCATATATTTT.

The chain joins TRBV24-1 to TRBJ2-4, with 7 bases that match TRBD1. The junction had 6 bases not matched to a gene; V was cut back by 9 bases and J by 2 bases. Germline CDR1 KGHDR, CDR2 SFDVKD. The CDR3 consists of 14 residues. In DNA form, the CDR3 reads TGTGCCACCTTTACAGGGGAAACCAAAAACATTCAGTACTTC. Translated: CATFTGETKNIQYF.

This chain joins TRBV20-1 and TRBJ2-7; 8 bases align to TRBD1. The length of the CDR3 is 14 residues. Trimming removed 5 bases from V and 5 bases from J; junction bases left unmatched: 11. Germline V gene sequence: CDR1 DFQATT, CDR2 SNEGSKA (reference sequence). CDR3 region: CSAWTGSPKDEQYF. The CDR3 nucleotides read TGCAGTGCTTGGACAGGGTCCCCCAAAGACGAGCAGTACTTC.

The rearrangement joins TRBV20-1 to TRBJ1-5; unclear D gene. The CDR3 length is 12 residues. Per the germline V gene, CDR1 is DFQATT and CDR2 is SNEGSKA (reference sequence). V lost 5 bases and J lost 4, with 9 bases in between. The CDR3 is CSAPDHNQPQHF. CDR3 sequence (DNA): TGCAGTGCTCCGGACCATAATCAGCCCCAGCATTTT.

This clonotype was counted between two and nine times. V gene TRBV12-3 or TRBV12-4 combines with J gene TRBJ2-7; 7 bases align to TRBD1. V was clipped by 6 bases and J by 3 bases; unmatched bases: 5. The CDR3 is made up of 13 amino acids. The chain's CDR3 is CASSMNRGYEQYF. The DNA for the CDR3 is TGTGCCAGCAGCATGAACAGGGGCTACGAGCAGTACTTC.

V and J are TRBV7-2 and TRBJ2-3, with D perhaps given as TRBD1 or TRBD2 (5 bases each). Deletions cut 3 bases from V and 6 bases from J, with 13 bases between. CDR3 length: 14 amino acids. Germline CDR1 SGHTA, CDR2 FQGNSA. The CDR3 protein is CASSLDRGRDTQYF. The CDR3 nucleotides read TGTGCCAGCAGCTTGGATCGGGGACGGGATACGCAGTATTTT.

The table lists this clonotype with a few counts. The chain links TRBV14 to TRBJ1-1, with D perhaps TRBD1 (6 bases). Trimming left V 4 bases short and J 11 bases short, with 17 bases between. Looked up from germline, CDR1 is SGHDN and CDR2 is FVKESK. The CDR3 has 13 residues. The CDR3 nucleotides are TGTGCCAGCAGCCGGACAGCCGCCTTCGGGGCTTTCTTT. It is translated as CASSRTAAFGAFF.

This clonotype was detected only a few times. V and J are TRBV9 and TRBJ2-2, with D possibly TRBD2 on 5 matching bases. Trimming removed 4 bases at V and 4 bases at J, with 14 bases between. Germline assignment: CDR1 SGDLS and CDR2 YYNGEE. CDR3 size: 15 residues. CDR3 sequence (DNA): TGTGCCAGCAGCCCTACGGGATGGGGCACCGGGGAGCTGTTTTTT. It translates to CASSPTGWGTGELFF.